Within the sample, the clone carrying this TCR beta chain is medium-sized. This sample was taken from a study of patients and donors after allogeneic stem cell transplantation. TCRdb fed the RT-PCR reads into MiXCR, producing one record per CDR3 protein. The data hold 16,000 or so distinct CDR3 sequences, with roughly 27% observed a single time. There are 14 residues in the CDR3. V was trimmed by 4 bases and J by 7 bases, leaving 14 bases between them. Germline CDR1 reads ENHRY; CDR2 reads SYGVKD. The receptor was isolated from a human donor who was either an allogeneic HSCT recipient or a stem cell or donor lymphocyte infusion donor (not recorded which). It is not recorded whose cells these are; they may come from a transplant donor. The genes are TRBV10-3 and TRBJ1-5, with TRBD1 as a possible D gene (5 bases). The sample taken for sequencing was blood, either unsorted or a sorted T cell fraction (not recorded which). CDR3 in DNA: TGTGCCATCAGTGCGTCCCAGGGCCGGCAGCCCCAGCATTTT. Its translation: CAISASQGRQPQHF.